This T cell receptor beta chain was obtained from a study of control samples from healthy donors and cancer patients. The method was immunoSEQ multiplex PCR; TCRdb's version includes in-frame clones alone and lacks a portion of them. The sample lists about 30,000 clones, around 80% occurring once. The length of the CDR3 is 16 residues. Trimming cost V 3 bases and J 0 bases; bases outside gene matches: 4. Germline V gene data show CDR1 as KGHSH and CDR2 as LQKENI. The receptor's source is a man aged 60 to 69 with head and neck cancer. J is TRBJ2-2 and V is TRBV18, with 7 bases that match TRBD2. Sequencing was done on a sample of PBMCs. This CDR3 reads CASSPSSGTNTGELFF. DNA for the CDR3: TGTGCCAGCTCACCTTCTAGCGGAACGAACACCGGGGAGCTGTTTTTT.